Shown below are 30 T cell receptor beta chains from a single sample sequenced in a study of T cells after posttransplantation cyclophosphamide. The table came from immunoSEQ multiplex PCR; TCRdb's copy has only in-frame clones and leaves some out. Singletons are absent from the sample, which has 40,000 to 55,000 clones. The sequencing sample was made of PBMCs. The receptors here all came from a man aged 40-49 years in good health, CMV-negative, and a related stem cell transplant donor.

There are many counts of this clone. In DNA, the CDR3 is TGTGCCAGCAGCTTTCCGGGACAGGGCTACGAGCAGTACTTC. Encoded protein: CASSFPGQGYEQYF. The chain couples TRBV11-1 to TRBJ2-7, with 9 positions matching TRBD1. The CDR3 has 14 amino acids. In germline, CDR1 is SGHAT, CDR2 FQDESV (reference sequence). J gave up 3 bases and V 3 bases, and 3 bases lay outside the gene matches.

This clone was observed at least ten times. The CDR3 DNA is TGTGCCAGCAGTGTTAGGACAGGTCAAACAGATACGCAGTATTTT. This translates into CASSVRTGQTDTQYF. This sequence joins TRBV2 and TRBJ2-3; TRBD1 agrees at 7 bases. The CDR3 has 15 residues. The germline CDR1 and CDR2 sequences are SNHLY and FYNNEI. After removal of 4 bases from V and 3 bases from J, the junction contained 7 bases not matched to a gene.

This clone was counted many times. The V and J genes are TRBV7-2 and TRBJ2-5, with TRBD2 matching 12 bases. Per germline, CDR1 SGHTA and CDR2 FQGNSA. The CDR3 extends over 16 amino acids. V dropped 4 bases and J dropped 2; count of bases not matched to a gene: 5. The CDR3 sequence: CASSSLAGGGQETQYF. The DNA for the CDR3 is TGTGCCAGCAGCTCGCTAGCGGGAGGGGGTCAAGAGACCCAGTACTTC.

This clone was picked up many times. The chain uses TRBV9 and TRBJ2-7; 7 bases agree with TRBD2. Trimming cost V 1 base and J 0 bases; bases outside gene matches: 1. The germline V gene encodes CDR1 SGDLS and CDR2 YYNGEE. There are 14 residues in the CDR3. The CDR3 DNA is TGTGCCAGCAGCGTAAGCGGGGTCTCCTACGAGCAGTACTTC. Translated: CASSVSGVSYEQYF.

This CDR3 is CASSLGGLSYEQYF. The CDR3 nucleotides read TGTGCCAGCAGTTTGGGGGGACTGAGCTACGAGCAGTACTTC. The chain uses TRBV28 and TRBJ2-7; tentatively, D is TRBD2 (6 bases). V dropped 3 bases and J dropped 3 bases, with 12 bases sitting between them. This CDR3 has 14 residues. The V gene's germline CDR1 is MDHEN and CDR2 SYDVKM.

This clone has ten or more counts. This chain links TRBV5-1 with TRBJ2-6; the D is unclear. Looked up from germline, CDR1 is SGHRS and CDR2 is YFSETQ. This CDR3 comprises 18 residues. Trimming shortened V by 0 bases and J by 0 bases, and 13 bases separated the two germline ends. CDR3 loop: CASSLDAQSNSGANVLTF. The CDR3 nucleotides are TGCGCCAGCAGCTTGGATGCCCAGTCCAACTCTGGGGCCAACGTCCTGACTTTC.

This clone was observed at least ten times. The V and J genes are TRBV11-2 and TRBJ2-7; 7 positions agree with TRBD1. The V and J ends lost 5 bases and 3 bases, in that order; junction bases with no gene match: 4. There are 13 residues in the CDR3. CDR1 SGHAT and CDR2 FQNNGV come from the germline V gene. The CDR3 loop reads CASSAGTDYEQYF. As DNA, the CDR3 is TGTGCCAGCAGCGCCGGGACAGACTACGAGCAGTACTTC.

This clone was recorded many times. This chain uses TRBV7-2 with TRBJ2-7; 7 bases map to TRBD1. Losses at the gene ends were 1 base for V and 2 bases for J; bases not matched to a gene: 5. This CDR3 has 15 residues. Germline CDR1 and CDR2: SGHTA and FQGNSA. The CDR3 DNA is TGTGCCAGCAGCTTAGGGACAGGAAAGACCTACGAGCAGTACTTC. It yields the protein CASSLGTGKTYEQYF.

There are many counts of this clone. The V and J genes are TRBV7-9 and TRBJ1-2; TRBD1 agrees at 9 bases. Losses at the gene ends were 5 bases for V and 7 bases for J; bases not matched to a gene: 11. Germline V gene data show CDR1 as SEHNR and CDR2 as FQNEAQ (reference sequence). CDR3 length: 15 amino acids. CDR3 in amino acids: CASSRGTGGAAGYTF. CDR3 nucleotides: TGTGCCAGCAGCCGGGGTACAGGGGGCGCAGCTGGCTACACCTTC.

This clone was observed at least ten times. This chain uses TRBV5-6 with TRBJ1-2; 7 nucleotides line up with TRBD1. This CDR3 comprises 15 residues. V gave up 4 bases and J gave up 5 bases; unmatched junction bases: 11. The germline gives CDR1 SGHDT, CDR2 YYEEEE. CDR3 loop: CASSPVEGARYGYTF. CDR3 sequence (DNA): TGTGCCAGCAGCCCCGTGGAGGGGGCGAGATATGGCTACACCTTC.

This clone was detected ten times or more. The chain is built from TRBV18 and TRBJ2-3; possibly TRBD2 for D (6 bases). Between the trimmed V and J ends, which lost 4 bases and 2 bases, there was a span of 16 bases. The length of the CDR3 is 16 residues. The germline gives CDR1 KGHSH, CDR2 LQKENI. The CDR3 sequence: CASSRGPGLYTDTQYF. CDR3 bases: TGTGCCAGCTCACGAGGGCCGGGACTTTACACAGATACGCAGTATTTT. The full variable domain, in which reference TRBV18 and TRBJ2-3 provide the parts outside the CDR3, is NAGVMQNPRHLVRRRGQEARLRCSPMKGHSHVYWYRQLPEEGLKFMVYLQKENIIDESGMPKERFSAEFPKEGPSILRIQQVVRGDSAAYFCASSRGPGLYTDTQYFGPGTRLTVL.

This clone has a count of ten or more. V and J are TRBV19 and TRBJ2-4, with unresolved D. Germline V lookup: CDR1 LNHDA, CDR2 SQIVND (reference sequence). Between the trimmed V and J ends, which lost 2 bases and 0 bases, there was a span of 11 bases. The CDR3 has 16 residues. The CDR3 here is CASSIFGGLAKNIQYF. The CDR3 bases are TGTGCCAGTAGTATATTCGGCGGCCTAGCCAAAAACATTCAGTACTTC.

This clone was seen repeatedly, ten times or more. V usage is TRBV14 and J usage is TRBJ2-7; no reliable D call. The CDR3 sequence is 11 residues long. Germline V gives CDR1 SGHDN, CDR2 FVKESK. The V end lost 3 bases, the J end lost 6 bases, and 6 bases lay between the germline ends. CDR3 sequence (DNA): TGTGCCAGCAGCCACGGAGCCGAGCAGTACTTC. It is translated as CASSHGAEQYF.

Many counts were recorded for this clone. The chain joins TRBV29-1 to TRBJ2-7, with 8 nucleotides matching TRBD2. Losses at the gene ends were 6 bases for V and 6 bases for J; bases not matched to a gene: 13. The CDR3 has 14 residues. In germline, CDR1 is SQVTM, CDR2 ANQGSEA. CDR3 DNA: TGCAGCGTACCTCAGGGAGCGGGAGAACTCGAGCAGTACTTC. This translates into CSVPQGAGELEQYF.

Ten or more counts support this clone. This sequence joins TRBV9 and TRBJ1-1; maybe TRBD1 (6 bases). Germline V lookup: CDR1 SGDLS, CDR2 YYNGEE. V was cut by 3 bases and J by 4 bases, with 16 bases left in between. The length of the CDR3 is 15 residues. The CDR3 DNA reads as TGTGCCAGCAGCGCAGTTAGGGGGGAGGGCACTGAAGCTTTCTTT. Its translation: CASSAVRGEGTEAFF.

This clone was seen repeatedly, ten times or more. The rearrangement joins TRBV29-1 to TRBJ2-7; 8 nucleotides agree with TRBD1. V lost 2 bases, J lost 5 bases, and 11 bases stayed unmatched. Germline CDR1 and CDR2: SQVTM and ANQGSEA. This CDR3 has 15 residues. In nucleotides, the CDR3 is TGCAGCGTTGAATTTAGGACAGGGCAGAGGAACGAGCAGTACTTC. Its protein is CSVEFRTGQRNEQYF.

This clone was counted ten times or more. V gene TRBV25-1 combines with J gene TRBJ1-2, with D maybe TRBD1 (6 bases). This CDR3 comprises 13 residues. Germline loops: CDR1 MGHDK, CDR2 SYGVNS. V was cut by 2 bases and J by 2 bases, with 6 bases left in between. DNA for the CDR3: TGTGCCAGCAGTGAAGGGGGCAACTATGGCTACACCTTC. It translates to CASSEGGNYGYTF.

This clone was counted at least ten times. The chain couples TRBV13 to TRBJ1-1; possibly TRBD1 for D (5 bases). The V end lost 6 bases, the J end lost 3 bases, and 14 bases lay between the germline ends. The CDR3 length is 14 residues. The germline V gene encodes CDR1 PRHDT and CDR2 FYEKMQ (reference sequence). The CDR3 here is CASRRVGGDTEAFF. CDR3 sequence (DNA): TGTGCCAGCAGACGGGTGGGGGGGGACACTGAAGCTTTCTTT.

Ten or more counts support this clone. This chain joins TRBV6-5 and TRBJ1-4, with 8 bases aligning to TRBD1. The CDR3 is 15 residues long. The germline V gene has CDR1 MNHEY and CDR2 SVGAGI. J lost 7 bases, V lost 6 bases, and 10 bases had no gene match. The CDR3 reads CASRTTGGRAEKLFF. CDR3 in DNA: TGTGCCAGCAGAACCACAGGGGGTAGGGCTGAAAAACTGTTTTTT.

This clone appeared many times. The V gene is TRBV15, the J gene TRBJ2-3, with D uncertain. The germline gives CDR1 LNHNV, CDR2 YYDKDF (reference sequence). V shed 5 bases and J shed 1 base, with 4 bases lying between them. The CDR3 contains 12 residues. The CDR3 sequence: CATSLGTDTQYF. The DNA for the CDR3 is TGTGCCACCAGCTTAGGCACAGATACGCAGTATTTT.

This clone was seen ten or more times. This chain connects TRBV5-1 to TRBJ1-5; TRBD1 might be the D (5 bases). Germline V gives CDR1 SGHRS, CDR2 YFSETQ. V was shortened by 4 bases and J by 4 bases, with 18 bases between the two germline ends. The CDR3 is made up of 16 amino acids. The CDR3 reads CASSPSPGGGNQPQHF. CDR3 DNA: TGCGCCAGCAGCCCTTCGCCCGGGGGGGGTAATCAGCCCCAGCATTTT.

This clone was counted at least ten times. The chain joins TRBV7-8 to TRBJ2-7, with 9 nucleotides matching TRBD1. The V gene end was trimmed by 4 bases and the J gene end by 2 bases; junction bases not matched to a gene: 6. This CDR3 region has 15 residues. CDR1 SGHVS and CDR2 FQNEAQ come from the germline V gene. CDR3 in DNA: TGTGCCAGCAGCTACAGGACAGGGGACGCCTACGAGCAGTACTTC. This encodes CASSYRTGDAYEQYF.

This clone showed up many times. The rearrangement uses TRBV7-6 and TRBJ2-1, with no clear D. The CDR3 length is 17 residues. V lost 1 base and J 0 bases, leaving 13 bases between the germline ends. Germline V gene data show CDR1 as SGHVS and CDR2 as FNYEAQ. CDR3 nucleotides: TGTGCCAGCAGCTTAGTAACCAACCGCTACTCCTACAATGAGCAGTTCTTC. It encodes CASSLVTNRYSYNEQFF.

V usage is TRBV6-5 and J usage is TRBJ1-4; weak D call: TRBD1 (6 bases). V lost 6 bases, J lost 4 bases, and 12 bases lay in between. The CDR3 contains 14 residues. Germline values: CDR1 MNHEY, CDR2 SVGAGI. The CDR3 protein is CASSQGLGNEKLFF. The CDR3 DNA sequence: TGTGCCAGCAGCCAGGGGTTAGGTAATGAAAAACTGTTTTTT.

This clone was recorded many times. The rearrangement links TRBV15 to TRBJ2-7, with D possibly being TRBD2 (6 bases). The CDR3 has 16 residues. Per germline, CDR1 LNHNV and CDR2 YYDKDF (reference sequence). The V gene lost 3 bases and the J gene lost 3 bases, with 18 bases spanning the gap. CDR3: CATSREKAGSIYEQYF. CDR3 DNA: TGTGCCACCAGCAGGGAAAAAGCGGGCTCCATCTACGAGCAGTACTTC.

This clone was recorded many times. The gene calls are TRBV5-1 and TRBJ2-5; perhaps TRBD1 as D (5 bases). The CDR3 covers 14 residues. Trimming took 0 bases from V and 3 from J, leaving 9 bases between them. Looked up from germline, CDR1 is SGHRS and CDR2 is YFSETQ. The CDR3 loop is CASSLEGAEETQYF. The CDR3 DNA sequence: TGCGCCAGCAGCTTGGAAGGGGCAGAAGAGACCCAGTACTTC.

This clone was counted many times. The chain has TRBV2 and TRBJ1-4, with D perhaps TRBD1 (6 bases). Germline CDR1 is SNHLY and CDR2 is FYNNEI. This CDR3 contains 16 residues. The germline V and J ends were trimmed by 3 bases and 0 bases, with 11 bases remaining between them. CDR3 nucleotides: TGTGCCAGCAGTGATTCCGCAGGGGCAACTAATGAAAAACTGTTTTTT. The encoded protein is CASSDSAGATNEKLFF.

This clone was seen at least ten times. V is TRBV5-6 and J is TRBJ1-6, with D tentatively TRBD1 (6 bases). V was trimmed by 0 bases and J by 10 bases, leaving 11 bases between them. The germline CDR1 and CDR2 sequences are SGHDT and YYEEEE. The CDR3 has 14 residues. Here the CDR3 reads CASSLVQGGSPLHF. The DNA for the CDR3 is TGTGCCAGCAGCTTGGTACAGGGCGGGTCACCCCTCCACTTT. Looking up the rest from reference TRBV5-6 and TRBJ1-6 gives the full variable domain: DAGVTQSPTHLIKTRGQQVTLRCSPKSGHDTVSWYQQALGQGPQFIFQYYEEEERQRGNFPDRFSGHQFPNYSSELNVNALLLGDSALYLCASSLVQGGSPLHFGNGTRLTVT.

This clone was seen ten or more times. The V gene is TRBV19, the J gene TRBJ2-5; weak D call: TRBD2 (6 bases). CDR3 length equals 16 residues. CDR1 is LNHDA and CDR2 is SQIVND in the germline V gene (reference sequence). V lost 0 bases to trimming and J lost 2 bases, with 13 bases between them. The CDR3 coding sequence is TGTGCCAGTAGTATAGATGGAGGGATCTTTCAAGAGACCCAGTACTTC. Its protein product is CASSIDGGIFQETQYF.

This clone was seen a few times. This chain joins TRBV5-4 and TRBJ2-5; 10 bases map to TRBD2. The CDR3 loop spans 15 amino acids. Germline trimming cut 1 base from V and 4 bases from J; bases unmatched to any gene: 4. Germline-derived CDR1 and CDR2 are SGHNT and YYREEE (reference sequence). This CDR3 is CASSLNSGRRETQYF. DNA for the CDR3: TGTGCCAGCAGCTTGAATAGCGGGAGGAGAGAGACCCAGTACTTC.